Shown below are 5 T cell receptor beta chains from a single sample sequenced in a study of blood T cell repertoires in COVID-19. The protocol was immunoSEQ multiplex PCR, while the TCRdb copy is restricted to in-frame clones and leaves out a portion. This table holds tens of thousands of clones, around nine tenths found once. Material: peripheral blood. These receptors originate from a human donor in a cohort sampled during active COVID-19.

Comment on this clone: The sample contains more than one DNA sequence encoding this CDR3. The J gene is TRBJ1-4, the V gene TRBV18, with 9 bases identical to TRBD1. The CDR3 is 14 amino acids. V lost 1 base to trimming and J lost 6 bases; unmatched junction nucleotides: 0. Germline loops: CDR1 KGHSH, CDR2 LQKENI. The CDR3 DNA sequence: TGTGCCAGCTCACCACGGACAGGGGATGAAAAACTGTTTTTT. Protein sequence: CASSPRTGDEKLFF.

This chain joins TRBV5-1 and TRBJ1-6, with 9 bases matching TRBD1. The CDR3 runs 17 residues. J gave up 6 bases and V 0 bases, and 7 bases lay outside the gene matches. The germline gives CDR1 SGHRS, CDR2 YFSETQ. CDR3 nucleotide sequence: TGCGCCAGCAGCTTGGGGGCGGACAGGGGAGGTAATTCACCCCTCCACTTT. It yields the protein CASSLGADRGGNSPLHF.

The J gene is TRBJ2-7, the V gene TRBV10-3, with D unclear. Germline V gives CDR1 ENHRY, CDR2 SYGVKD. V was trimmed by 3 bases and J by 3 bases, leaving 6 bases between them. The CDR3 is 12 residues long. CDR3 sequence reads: CAISEVSYEQYF. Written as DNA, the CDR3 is TGTGCCATCAGTGAAGTTAGCTACGAGCAGTACTTC.

This CDR3 is CASSERGQGGETQYF. The CDR3 nucleotides are TGTGCCAGCAGTGAACGAGGACAGGGAGGAGAGACCCAGTACTTC. V and J are TRBV2 and TRBJ2-5; 8 nucleotides match TRBD1. V dropped 2 bases and J dropped 4; count of bases not matched to a gene: 6. Germline CDR1 is SNHLY and CDR2 is FYNNEI. The CDR3 sequence is 15 residues long.

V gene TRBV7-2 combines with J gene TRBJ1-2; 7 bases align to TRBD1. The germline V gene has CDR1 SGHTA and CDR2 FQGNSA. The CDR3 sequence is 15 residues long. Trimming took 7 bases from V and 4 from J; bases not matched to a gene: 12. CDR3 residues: CASIPNAGGTYGYTF. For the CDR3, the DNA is TGTGCCAGCATCCCTAACGCAGGGGGGACCTATGGCTACACCTTC.